The clone carrying this T cell receptor (beta chain) has a count of ten or more. The target antigen is unknown. V was shortened by 6 bases and J by 4 bases, with 15 bases between the two germline ends. The length of the CDR3 is 15 residues. Germline CDR1 and CDR2: MDHEN and SYDVKM. The source of the sample is a study of T cells in Graves' hyperthyroidism and ophthalmopathy. RNA transcripts gave rise to amplified TCR beta CDR3 regions. The HTBI primer set was used in a first-round RT-PCR of the TCR CDR3. Using its own MiXCR run on the multiplex PCR reads, TCRdb lists one record per CDR3 protein. This sample yields around 600,000 distinct CDR3 sequences, of which roughly 15% are seen a single time; approximately 13% belongs to the top ten. Findings and limits, study-wide: Appearing also in blood were most of the thyroid clonotypes expanded above 0.001. The model identified upcoming ophthalmopathy a median around 6 months ahead of onset.

The chain links TRBV28 to TRBJ2-2; D might be TRBD2 (5 bases). The TCR comes from a woman between 45 and 65 years old with Graves' ophthalmopathy. The sample consisted of blood. CDR3 sequence reads: CASRLREGPTGELFF. CDR3 DNA sequence: TGTGCCAGCAGACTCCGGGAAGGGCCCACCGGGGAGCTGTTTTTT.